This T cell receptor beta chain was identified in a study of Graves' ophthalmopathy and Graves' hyperthyroidism. Study in general: Before any treatment, peripheral blood was taken at the initial diagnosis.

Study observations and caveats: In blood, most expanded thyroid clonotypes above 0.001 frequency were also detected. Ophthalmopathy and stable hyperthyroidism were discriminated by a 13-signature model, with 85% to 90% sensitivity and 81.08% specificity.

RNA served as the template for amplifying TCR beta CDR3 regions. Second-round multiplex PCR came after first-round RT-PCR with HTBI primers. TCRdb re-derived calls from the multiplex PCR reads in MiXCR, one entry per CDR3 protein. The table records 660,000 or so distinct CDR3 sequences, about 41% of them present only once. Diagnostic conclusions were grounded in clinical symptoms, serum thyroxine, TRAb, thyroid ultrasound and orbital computed tomography. The ends were cut back, 5 bases at V and 5 bases at J, with 16 bases in the middle. The CDR3 loop spans 15 amino acids. CDR1 is SGHVS and CDR2 is FNYEAQ in the germline V gene. Of note for this clonotype: The target antigen is unknown.

This TCR came from an adult man with Graves' ophthalmopathy. This chain connects TRBV7-6 to TRBJ1-5; no clear D gene. The material sequenced was peripheral blood. CDR3 coding DNA: TGTGCCAGCAGCCCTGGCGGTGGAACCTATCAGCCCCAGCATTTT. It specifies CASSPGGGTYQPQHF.